What follows is one TCR beta chain and its context. Its antigen is not known. The data originate from a study of blood T cells in healthy people across ages. A J-beta primer mix and a sample-barcoded 5' primer were used in a second PCR of roughly 6 to 12 cycles. TCRdb analysed the 5' RACE reads with MiXCR anew, one entry per CDR3 protein. Found here are 700,000 to 800,000 distinct CDR3 sequences, approximately 39% of them singletons; the top ten hold under 25%. Study-level points and caveats: Samples with more naive T cells showed higher observed beta diversity.

V was pared by 5 bases and J by 11 bases, with 8 bases of the junction left unmatched. This CDR3 comprises 13 residues. Germline CDR1 and CDR2: WNHNN and SYGVQD (reference sequence). The source is an older woman in good health. The specimen was blood. V usage is TRBV10-1 and J usage is TRBJ1-1, with TRBD1 matching over 10 bases. CDR3 sequence reads: CASSLGTGVEAFF. CDR3 coding DNA: TGCGCCAGCAGTCTCGGGACAGGGGTTGAGGCTTTCTTT.